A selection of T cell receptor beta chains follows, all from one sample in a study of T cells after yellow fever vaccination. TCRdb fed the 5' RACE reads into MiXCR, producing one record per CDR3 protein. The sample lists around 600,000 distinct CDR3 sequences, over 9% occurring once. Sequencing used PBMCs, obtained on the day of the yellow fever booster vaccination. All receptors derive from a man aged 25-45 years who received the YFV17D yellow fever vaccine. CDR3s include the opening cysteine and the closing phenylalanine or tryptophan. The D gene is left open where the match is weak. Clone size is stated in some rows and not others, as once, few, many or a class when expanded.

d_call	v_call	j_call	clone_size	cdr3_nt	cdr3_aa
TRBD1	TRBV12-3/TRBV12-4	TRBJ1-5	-	TGTGCCAGCAGCATGACAGGGGGACAGCCCCAGCATTTT	CASSMTGGQPQHF
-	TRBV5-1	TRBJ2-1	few	TGCGCCAGCAGCTCAACAGGGCTCTCCTACAATGAGCAGTTCTTC	CASSSTGLSYNEQFF
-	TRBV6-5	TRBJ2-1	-	TGTGCCAGCAGTTTCCTAACAGGGTCCTACAATGAGCAGTTCTTC	CASSFLTGSYNEQFF
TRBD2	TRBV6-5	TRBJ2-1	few	TGTGCCAGCAGTTACAGCGGGAGAACCTACAATGAGCAGTTCTTC	CASSYSGRTYNEQFF
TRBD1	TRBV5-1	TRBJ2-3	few	TGCGCCAGCAGCTTGGAGGACAGGGGCACAGATACGCAGTATTTT	CASSLEDRGTDTQYF
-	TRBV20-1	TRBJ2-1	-	TGCAGTGTTAAGGGACGGGTTTACAATGAGCAGTTCTTC	CSVKGRVYNEQFF
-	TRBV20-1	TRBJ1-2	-	TGCAGTGCTAGTCTATTGGGGGCCGGCTGGGGCTACACCTTC	CSASLLGAGWGYTF
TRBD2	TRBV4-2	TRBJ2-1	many	TGTGCCAGCAGCCGCAACGGACTAGGAAATGAGCAGTTCTTC	CASSRNGLGNEQFF
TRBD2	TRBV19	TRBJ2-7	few	TGTGCCAGTAGTATCGTGGCGGGGGGCTACGAGCAGTACTTC	CASSIVAGGYEQYF
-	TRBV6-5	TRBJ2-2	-	TGTGCCAGCAGTTGGACCCTAGCGTACACCGGGGAGCTGTTTTTT	CASSWTLAYTGELFF
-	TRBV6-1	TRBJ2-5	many	TGTGCCAGCAGTCGCCCCCCAGGAAACCAAGGCGGGACCCAGTACTTC	CASSRPPGNQGGTQYF
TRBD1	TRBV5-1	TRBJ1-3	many	TGCGCCAGCAGCCCCGGACAGGTGGCTGGAAACACCATATATTTT	CASSPGQVAGNTIYF
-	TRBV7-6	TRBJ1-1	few	TGTGCCAGCAGCTTAGCGCTGGGCGGAATTAACACTGAAGCTTTCTTT	CASSLALGGINTEAFF
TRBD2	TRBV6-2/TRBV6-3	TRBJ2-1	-	TGTGCCAGCAGTGCAAAGGCTAGCGGTTACAATGAGCAGTTCTTC	CASSAKASGYNEQFF
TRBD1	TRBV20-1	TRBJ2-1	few	TGCAGTGCTAGTTCCCCGGGACAGGGCCACAATGAGCAGTTCTTC	CSASSPGQGHNEQFF
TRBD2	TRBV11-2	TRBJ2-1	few	TGTGCCAGCAGCGAGTCCTTTTTTGGGACTAGCGGGGTTGGGGGTAAGTTCTTC	CASSESFFGTSGVGGKFF
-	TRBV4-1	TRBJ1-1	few	TGCGCCAGCAGCCAAGCAGGCAGAGTGAACACTGAAGCTTTCTTT	CASSQAGRVNTEAFF
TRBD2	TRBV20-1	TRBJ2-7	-	TGCAGTGCTAGAGCTAGCGGGAGTCGCGAGCAGTACTTC	CSARASGSREQYF
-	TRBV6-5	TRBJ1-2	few	TGTGCCAGCAGTTACGGCACCATCCAGGGCTACACCTTC	CASSYGTIQGYTF
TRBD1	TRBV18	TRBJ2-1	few	TGTGCCAGCTCACCACGATCGGGACAGGCCTACAATGAGCAGTTCTTC	CASSPRSGQAYNEQFF
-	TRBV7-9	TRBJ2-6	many	TGTGCCAGCAGCATTGGGACTCCTGGGGCCAACGTCCTGACTTTC	CASSIGTPGANVLTF
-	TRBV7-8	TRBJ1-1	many	TGTGCCAGCAGCTTGACCGGGGGCACTGAAGCTTTCTTT	CASSLTGGTEAFF
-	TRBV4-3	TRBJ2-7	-	TGCGCCAGCAGCCAAGGTCCCCCGGGGAGGTCGGGCGAGCAGTACTTC	CASSQGPPGRSGEQYF